The 25 T cell receptor beta chains given below trace back to one sample, sequenced in a study of tumor-infiltrating lymphocytes in primary liver carcinoma. Germline DNA was also extracted, and blood RNA derived from unsorted whole blood. With around 520 ng total RNA as template and a constant-region primer, TCR beta cDNA was made. A slightly modified ARM-PCR protocol with three nested multiplex PCR rounds produced these TCR beta libraries. The first two PCR rounds, approximately 10 cycles each, used TRBV1-TRBV30 forward primers and a C-beta reverse primer. One entry per CDR3 protein results from TCRdb running MiXCR on the multiplex PCR reads. The data contain fewer than 400,000 distinct CDR3 sequences, roughly three fifths of them singletons. Sequenced material: peripheral blood. The origin of the receptors is a woman in her twenties or thirties with primary liver carcinoma and hepatitis B virus infection.

At least ten counts were recorded for this clonotype. The chain has TRBV29-1 and TRBJ2-7, with a weak D call TRBD1 (5 bases). CDR1 and CDR2 (germline): SQVTM, ANQGSEA. The CDR3 covers 13 residues. With 4 bases removed from V and 5 bases from J, the gap between germline ends came to 15 bases. The CDR3 coding sequence is TGCAGCGTTGCAATCTCGACAGCCGACGAGCAGTACTTC. It translates to CSVAISTADEQYF.

This clonotype was detected many times. This chain links TRBV4-3 with TRBJ2-7; weak D call: TRBD2 (5 bases). CDR3 size: 15 residues. CDR1 and CDR2 (germline): LGHNA, YSLEER. V shed 1 base and J shed 0 bases, with 10 bases lying between them. The DNA for the CDR3 is TGCGCCAGCAGCCAAGTGGCTGACTACTCCTACGAGCAGTACTTC. It translates to CASSQVADYSYEQYF.

On this clonotype: This may arise from a read error, as a much more abundant clone is one base away. The V call is TRBV7-9, the J call TRBJ2-3; D is undetermined. V was shortened by 2 bases and J by 0 bases, with 9 bases between the two germline ends. Germline loops: CDR1 SEHNR, CDR2 FQNEAQ (reference sequence). CDR3 size: 15 residues. The CDR3 here is CASSLLDHSTDTQYF. As DNA, the CDR3 is TGTGCCAGCAGCTTATTGGACCACAGCACAGATACGCAGTATTTT.

As for this clonotype: This likely comes from a read error, as the CDR3 has no conserved phenylalanine or tryptophan at its end. The V gene is TRBV29-1, the J gene TRBJ2-1; D ambiguous. V lost 3 bases and J 7 bases, leaving 13 bases between the germline ends. The CDR3 is 13 residues long. The germline V gene encodes CDR1 SQVTM and CDR2 ANQGSEA. The CDR3 spells CSVDRTVRNEQFL. The CDR3 DNA sequence: TGCAGCGTTGATCGTACCGTTAGGAATGAGCAGTTCCTC.

V usage is TRBV6-6 and J usage is TRBJ2-4; TRBD2 matches 8 bases. This CDR3 spans 13 amino acids. Germline V gene data show CDR1 as MNHNY and CDR2 as SVGAGI (reference sequence). V trimming: 6 bases; J trimming: 4 bases; junction bases outside the gene matches: 2. The CDR3 sequence: CASRPGGKNIQYF. CDR3 nucleotides: TGTGCCAGCAGGCCGGGAGGGAAAAACATTCAGTACTTC.

On this clonotype itself: The CDR3 ends on some other residue instead of the conserved phenylalanine or tryptophan, so this is likely a read error. This rearrangement joins TRBV6-5 to TRBJ2-5, with D possibly TRBD1 on 6 matching bases. Looked up from germline, CDR1 is MNHEY and CDR2 is SVGAGI. V lost 7 bases and J 5 bases, leaving 14 bases between the germline ends. This CDR3 region has 13 residues. CDR3 amino acids: CASTLTGWETQYS. In DNA, the CDR3 is TGTGCCAGCACTCTAACAGGGTGGGAGACCCAGTACTCC.

Concerning this clonotype itself: One end of the junction varies from germline; a read error may be responsible. The chain couples TRBV10-3 to TRBJ2-3; 7 bases are shared with TRBD2. In germline, CDR1 is ENHRY, CDR2 SYGVKD. The CDR3 is made up of 11 amino acids. CDR3 nucleotide sequence: TGTGCCTCGGGGGGAACAGGTACGCAGTATTTT. It specifies CASGGTGTQYF.

The chain combines TRBV7-9 with TRBJ2-7, with 8 bases identical to TRBD1. Losses at the gene ends were 4 bases for V and 2 bases for J; bases not matched to a gene: 7. The germline CDR1 and CDR2 sequences are SEHNR and FQNEAQ (reference sequence). This CDR3 is 15 amino acids long. The DNA for the CDR3 is TGTGCCAGCAGCTCCTTGACAGGGGTTACCTACGAGCAGTACTTC. Residues: CASSSLTGVTYEQYF.

About this clonotype: Because it lacks the conserved phenylalanine or tryptophan at the end, this CDR3 is likely a read error. The chain links TRBV29-1 to TRBJ2-7; D remains unclear. V lost 6 bases, J lost 4 bases, and 10 bases lay in between. The CDR3 sequence is 11 residues long. Germline V gene sequence: CDR1 SQVTM, CDR2 ANQGSEA. This CDR3 is CSVSDGYEQYS. The CDR3 DNA sequence: TGCAGCGTCTCCGACGGTTACGAGCAGTACTCC.

As concerns this clonotype: A much larger clone is a single base away; this may be a read error. The chain recombines TRBV29-1 with TRBJ2-7, with TRBD1 matching 10 bases. The CDR3 is 15 amino acids. The germline gives CDR1 SQVTM, CDR2 ANQGSEA. The DNA for the CDR3 is TGCGGCGTTGAGTCCGGGACAGGGGTTTTCTACGAGCAGTACTTC. Its translation: CGVESGTGVFYEQYF.

The J gene is TRBJ2-1, the V gene TRBV7-9; 7 bases are a match to TRBD2. The germline V gene encodes CDR1 SEHNR and CDR2 FQNEAQ (reference sequence). Trimming took 8 bases from V and 7 from J; bases not matched to a gene: 11. The CDR3 is 14 residues long. CDR3 coding DNA: TGTGCCAGCGGTTCGAACGGGAGGAAAAATGAGCAGTTCTTC. It yields the protein CASGSNGRKNEQFF.

This clonotype has more than one count but fewer than ten. This chain joins TRBV5-1 and TRBJ2-2; the D gene is possibly TRBD2 (5 bases). V lost 4 bases, J lost 4 bases, and 8 bases lay in between. Germline loops: CDR1 SGHRS, CDR2 YFSETQ. The CDR3 sequence is 13 residues long. The CDR3, as DNA: TGCGCCAGCAGCCGGACTCTCACCGGGGAGCTGTTTTTT. Protein product: CASSRTLTGELFF.

This clonotype was seen a few times. The rearrangement uses TRBV4-3 and TRBJ1-4; the D is unclear. CDR1 and CDR2 from the germline V gene are LGHNA and YSLEER. This CDR3 is 14 amino acids long. Trimming took off 1 base at V and 6 bases at J, with 9 bases between the two ends. The CDR3: CASSQGGIDEKLFF. The CDR3 DNA reads as TGCGCCAGCAGCCAAGGCGGGATAGATGAAAAACTGTTTTTT.

The chain joins TRBV11-3 to TRBJ2-7, with D perhaps matching TRBD2 (5 bases). CDR1 is SGHNT and CDR2 is YENEEA in the germline V gene. V lost 1 base to trimming and J lost 6 bases, with 19 bases between them. CDR3 length equals 16 residues. The CDR3 DNA reads TGTGCCAGCAGCTTAGGTGTTTCGGGAAGGGATTCCGAGCAGTACTTC. This sequence encodes CASSLGVSGRDSEQYF.

At least ten counts were recorded for this clonotype. The chain is built from TRBV4-3 and TRBJ2-2; tentative D call: TRBD1 (7 bases). The V end lost 3 bases, the J end lost 7 bases, and 33 bases lay between the germline ends. The germline V gene has CDR1 LGHNA and CDR2 YSLEER. The CDR3 loop spans 21 amino acids. The CDR3, as DNA: TGCGCCAGCAGCCATCAACCCCTAAGTGAAGTGGAGGGGGCTGTTCACGGGGAGCTGTTTTTT. This gives the protein CASSHQPLSEVEGAVHGELFF.

This clonotype showed up many times. The chain has TRBV6-6 and TRBJ1-2, with 8 bases that match TRBD1. The V gene end was trimmed by 2 bases and the J gene end by 7 bases; junction bases not matched to a gene: 0. This CDR3 is 12 amino acids long. Germline V CDR1 and CDR2: MNHNY, SVGAGI (reference sequence). CDR3 region: CASSYDRGGYTF. The CDR3 DNA reads TGTGCCAGCAGTTACGACAGGGGTGGCTACACCTTC.

In the case of this clonotype: Germline and junction disagree at one end, which may indicate a read error. In nucleotides, the CDR3 is TGCGCCAGCAGCCAAGATTTTCCAGGGTCCTACGAGCGGTGCTTC. Its translation: CASSQDFPGSYERCF. The rearrangement uses TRBV4-3 and TRBJ2-7; possibly TRBD1 or TRBD2 for D (5 bases each). The germline V gene has CDR1 LGHNA and CDR2 YSLEER. There are 15 residues in the CDR3.

This clonotype was found many times. The CDR3 reads CSVPSERGTDTQYF. CDR3 nucleotides: TGCAGCGTCCCTTCGGAGCGAGGCACAGATACGCAGTATTTT. This chain uses TRBV29-1 with TRBJ2-3; D unresolved. The V end was cut by 6 bases, the J end by 1 base, with 14 bases between. CDR3 length: 14 amino acids. The germline V gene encodes CDR1 SQVTM and CDR2 ANQGSEA.

The genes are TRBV24-1 and TRBJ2-1, with 8 bases aligning to TRBD2. Trimming cost V 5 bases and J 4 bases; bases outside gene matches: 12. CDR1 and CDR2 (germline): KGHDR, SFDVKD. The CDR3 is made up of 17 amino acids. CDR3 region: CATSAAGTRGGYNEQFF. The CDR3 nucleotides are TGTGCCACCAGTGCGGCAGGGACTAGAGGGGGATACAATGAGCAGTTCTTC.

This chain links TRBV28 with TRBJ2-2; the D call may be TRBD1 or TRBD2 (5 bases each). The CDR3 extends over 16 amino acids. Germline V lookup: CDR1 MDHEN, CDR2 SYDVKM. V was cut by 2 bases and J by 6 bases, with 16 bases left in between. The CDR3 region is CASSLGGWETPGELFF. In nucleotides, the CDR3 is TGTGCCAGCAGTTTAGGGGGATGGGAAACCCCCGGGGAGCTGTTTTTT.

The table lists this clonotype with many counts. The rearrangement joins TRBV6-6 to TRBJ1-5, with no clear D. Per germline, CDR1 MNHNY and CDR2 SVGAGI (reference sequence). The CDR3 covers 14 residues. V lost 11 bases and J 1 base, leaving 15 bases between the germline ends. The CDR3 region is CAGRRQRSNQPQHF. CDR3 in DNA: TGTGCCGGACGCAGGCAGAGGAGCAATCAGCCCCAGCATTTT.

This chain uses TRBV7-9 with TRBJ2-3; D gene ambiguous. Germline lookup yields CDR1 SEHNR and CDR2 FQNEAQ (reference sequence). The CDR3 extends over 12 amino acids. V was shortened by 7 bases and J by 6 bases, with 11 bases between the two germline ends. The CDR3 DNA reads as TGTGCCAGCAACTCCACTGGGGATACGCAGTATTTT. It is translated as CASNSTGDTQYF. Together with reference TRBV7-9 and TRBJ2-3, the CDR3 gives the full variable domain: DTGVSQNPRHKITKRGQNVTFRCDPISEHNRLYWYRQTLGQGPEFLTYFQNEAQLEKSRLLSDRFSAERPKGSFSTLEIQRTEQGDSAMYLCASNSTGDTQYFGPGTRLTVL.

The rearrangement uses TRBV28 and TRBJ2-2; tentatively, D is TRBD2 (5 bases). Germline V lookup: CDR1 MDHEN, CDR2 SYDVKM. The V and J ends lost 6 bases and 4 bases respectively, with 6 bases between them. The CDR3 length is 12 residues. Here the CDR3 DNA reads TGTGCCAGCAGCGGGATCACCGGGGAGCTGTTTTTT. Amino acid sequence: CASSGITGELFF.

J is TRBJ2-1 and V is TRBV12-3 or TRBV12-4; 11 nucleotides match TRBD2. Trimming removed 3 bases from V and 0 bases from J; junction bases left unmatched: 10. The CDR3 runs 19 residues. CDR3 protein: CASSFTRSGRGSSYNEQFF. CDR3 DNA: TGTGCCAGCAGTTTCACCCGTAGCGGGAGGGGAAGCTCCTACAATGAGCAGTTCTTC.

V usage is TRBV28 and J usage is TRBJ1-1, with unresolved D. Germline loops: CDR1 MDHEN, CDR2 SYDVKM. Trimming removed 2 bases from V and 8 bases from J, with 12 bases in between. This CDR3 is 13 amino acids long. The CDR3 bases are TGTGCCAGCAGTTTAAGGTTGGGTCGGGAAGCTTTCTTT. Amino acids: CASSLRLGREAFF.